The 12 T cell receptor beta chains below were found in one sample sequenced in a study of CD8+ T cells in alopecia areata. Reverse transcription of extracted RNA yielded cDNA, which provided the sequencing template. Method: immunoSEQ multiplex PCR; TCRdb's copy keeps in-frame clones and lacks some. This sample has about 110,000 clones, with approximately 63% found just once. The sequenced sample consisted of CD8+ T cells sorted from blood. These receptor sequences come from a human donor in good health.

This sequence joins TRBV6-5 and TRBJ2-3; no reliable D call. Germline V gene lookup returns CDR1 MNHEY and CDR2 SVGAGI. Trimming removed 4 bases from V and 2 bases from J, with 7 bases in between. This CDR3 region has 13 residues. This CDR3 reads CASSSPDTDTQYF. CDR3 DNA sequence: TGTGCCAGCAGTTCTCCAGACACAGATACGCAGTATTTT.

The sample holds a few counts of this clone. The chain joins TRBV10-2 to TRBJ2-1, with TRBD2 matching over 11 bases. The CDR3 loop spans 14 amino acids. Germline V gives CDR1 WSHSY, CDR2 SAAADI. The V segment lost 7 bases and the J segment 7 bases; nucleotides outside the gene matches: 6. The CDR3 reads CASTTSGEGNEQFF. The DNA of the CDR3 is TGCGCCAGCACGACTAGCGGGGAGGGGAATGAGCAGTTCTTC.

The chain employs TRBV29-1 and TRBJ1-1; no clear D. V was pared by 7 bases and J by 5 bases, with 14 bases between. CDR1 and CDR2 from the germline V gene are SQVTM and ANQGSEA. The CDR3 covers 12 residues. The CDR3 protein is CSALLRGTEAFF. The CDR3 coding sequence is TGCAGCGCTCTACTCCGGGGAACTGAAGCTTTCTTT.

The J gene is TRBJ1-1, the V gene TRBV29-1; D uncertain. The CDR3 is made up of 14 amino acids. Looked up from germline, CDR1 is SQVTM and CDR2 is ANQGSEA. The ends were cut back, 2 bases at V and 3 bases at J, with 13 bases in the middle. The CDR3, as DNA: TGCAGCGTTGAATCGCCGGGGTTGGACACTGAAGCTTTCTTT. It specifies CSVESPGLDTEAFF. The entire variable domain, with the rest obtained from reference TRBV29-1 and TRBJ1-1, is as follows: SAVISQKPSRDICQRGTSLTIQCQVDSQVTMMFWYRQQPGQSLTLIATANQGSEATYESGFVIDKFPISRPNLTFSTLTVSNMSPEDSSIYLCSVESPGLDTEAFFGQGTRLTVV.

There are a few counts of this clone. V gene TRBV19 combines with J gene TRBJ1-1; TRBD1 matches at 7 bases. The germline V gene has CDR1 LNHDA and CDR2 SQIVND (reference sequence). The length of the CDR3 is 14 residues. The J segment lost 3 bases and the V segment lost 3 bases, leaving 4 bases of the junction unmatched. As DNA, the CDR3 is TGTGCCAGTAGTATTACAGGGGTCCACACTGAAGCTTTCTTT. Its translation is CASSITGVHTEAFF.

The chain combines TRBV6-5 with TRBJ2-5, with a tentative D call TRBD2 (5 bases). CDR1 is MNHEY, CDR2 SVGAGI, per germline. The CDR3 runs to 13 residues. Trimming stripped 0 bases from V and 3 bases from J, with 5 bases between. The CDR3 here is CASSYSGEETQYF. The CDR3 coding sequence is TGTGCCAGCAGTTACTCCGGGGAAGAGACCCAGTACTTC.

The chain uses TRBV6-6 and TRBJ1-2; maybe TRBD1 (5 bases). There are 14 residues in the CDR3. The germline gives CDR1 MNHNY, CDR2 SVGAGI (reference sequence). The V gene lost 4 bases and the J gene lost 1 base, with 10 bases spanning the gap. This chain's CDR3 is CASSSGLGNYGYTF. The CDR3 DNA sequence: TGTGCCAGCAGTTCGGGGCTGGGTAACTATGGCTACACCTTC.

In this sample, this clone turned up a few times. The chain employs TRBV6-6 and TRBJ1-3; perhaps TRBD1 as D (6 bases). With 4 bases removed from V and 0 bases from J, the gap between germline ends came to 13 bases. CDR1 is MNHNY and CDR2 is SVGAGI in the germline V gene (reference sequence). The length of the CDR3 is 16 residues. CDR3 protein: CASSSPGGASGNTIYF. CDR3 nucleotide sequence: TGTGCCAGCAGTTCCCCCGGGGGGGCCTCTGGAAACACCATATATTTT.

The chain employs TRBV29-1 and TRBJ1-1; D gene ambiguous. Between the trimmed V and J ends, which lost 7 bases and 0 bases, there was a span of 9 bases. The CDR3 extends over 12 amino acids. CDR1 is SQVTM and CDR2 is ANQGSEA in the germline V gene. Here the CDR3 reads CSAARLNTEAFF. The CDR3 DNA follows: TGCAGCGCCGCAAGATTGAACACTGAAGCTTTCTTT.

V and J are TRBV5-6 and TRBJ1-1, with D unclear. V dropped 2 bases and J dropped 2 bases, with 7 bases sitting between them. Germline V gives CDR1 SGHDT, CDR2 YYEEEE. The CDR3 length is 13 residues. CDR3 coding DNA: TGTGCCAGCAGCTTCTTACTCAACACTGAAGCTTTCTTT. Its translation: CASSFLLNTEAFF.

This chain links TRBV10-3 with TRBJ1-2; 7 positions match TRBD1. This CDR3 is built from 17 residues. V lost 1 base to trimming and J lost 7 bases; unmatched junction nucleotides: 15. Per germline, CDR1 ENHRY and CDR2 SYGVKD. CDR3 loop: CAISEWTGGPRGCGYTF. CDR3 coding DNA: TGTGCCATCAGTGAGTGGACAGGAGGACCACGGGGTTGTGGCTACACCTTC.

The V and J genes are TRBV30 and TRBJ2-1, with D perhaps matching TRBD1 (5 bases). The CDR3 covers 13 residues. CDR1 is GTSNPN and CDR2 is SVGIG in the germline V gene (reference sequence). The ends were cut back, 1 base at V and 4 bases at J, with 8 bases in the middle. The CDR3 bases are TGTGCCTGGAGTGGGGGCGGATACAATGAGCAGTTCTTC. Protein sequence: CAWSGGGYNEQFF.